This T cell receptor beta chain came from a study of tumor-infiltrating lymphocytes in primary liver carcinoma. The overall study: Maximum tumor diameters ranged from about 4 to 11 cm, stage T1-T3 N0M0.

They got blood RNA out of unsorted whole blood and also pulled out germline DNA. This clonotype is a singleton in its sample. Its antigen is unidentified. The study's findings and limits: Samples, which were bulk and unsorted, did not allow CD4+ and CD8+ repertoires to be compared. Tumor region pairs outstripped tumor-adjacent and tumor-blood pairs in overlap.

The CDR3 totals 15 residues. V lost 4 bases, J lost 14 bases, and 22 bases stayed unmatched. Germline V gene data show CDR1 as GTSNPN and CDR2 as SVGIG (reference sequence). A constant-region primer served to make TCR beta cDNA from around 540 ng total RNA. Investigators got TCR beta libraries out of three nested multiplex PCR rounds, done with slightly modified ARM-PCR. The opening two PCR rounds, approximately 10 cycles each, paired TRBV1-TRBV30 forward primers with a C-beta reverse primer. Each CDR3 protein is one row after TCRdb ran MiXCR on the multiplex PCR reads. The table has 190,000 or so distinct CDR3 sequences, around three fifths seen once; the top ten hold roughly 6.4%.

The sequence derives from a woman between 55 and 75 years old with primary liver carcinoma and hepatitis B virus infection. Sequenced sample: peripheral blood. J is TRBJ1-2 and V is TRBV30; 7 bases are shared with TRBD1. The CDR3 here is CAWKPGQHRGDDYTF. The CDR3 region has the DNA TGTGCCTGGAAACCCGGACAGCACAGGGGCGATGACTATACCTTC.